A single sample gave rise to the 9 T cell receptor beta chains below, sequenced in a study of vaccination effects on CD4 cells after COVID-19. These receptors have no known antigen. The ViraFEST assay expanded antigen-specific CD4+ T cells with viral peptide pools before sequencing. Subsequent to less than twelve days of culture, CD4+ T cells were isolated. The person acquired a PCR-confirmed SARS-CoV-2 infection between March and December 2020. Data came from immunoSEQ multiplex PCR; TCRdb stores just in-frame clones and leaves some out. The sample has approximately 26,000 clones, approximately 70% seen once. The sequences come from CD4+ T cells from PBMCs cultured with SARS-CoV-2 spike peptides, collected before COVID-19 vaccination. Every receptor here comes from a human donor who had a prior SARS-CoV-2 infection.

The CDR3 nucleotides are TGTGCCAGCAGCTTAGGGTCAGATTCACCCCTCCACTTT. It codes for CASSLGSDSPLHF. The chain recombines TRBV7-9 with TRBJ1-6; D gene unclear. With 1 base removed from V and 8 bases from J, the gap between germline ends came to 6 bases. Germline values: CDR1 SEHNR, CDR2 FQNEAQ (reference sequence). This CDR3 comprises 13 residues. Using reference TRBV7-9 and TRBJ1-6 for the parts outside the CDR3, the full variable domain is DTGVSQNPRHKITKRGQNVTFRCDPISEHNRLYWYRQTLGQGPEFLTYFQNEAQLEKSRLLSDRFSAERPKGSFSTLEIQRTEQGDSAMYLCASSLGSDSPLHFGNGTRLTVT.

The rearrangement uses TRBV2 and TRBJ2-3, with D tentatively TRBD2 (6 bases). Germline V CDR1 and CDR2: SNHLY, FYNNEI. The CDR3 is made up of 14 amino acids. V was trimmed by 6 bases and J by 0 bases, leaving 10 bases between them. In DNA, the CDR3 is TGTGCCAGCAGGGCGGGGCTTAGCACAGATACGCAGTATTTT. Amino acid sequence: CASRAGLSTDTQYF.

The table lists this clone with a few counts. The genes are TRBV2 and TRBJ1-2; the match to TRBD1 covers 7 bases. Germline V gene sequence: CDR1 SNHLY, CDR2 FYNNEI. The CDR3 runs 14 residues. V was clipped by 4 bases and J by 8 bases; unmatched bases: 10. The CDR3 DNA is TGTGCCAGCAGTGGACAGGGAGGGGAATCCGGCTACACCTTC. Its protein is CASSGQGGESGYTF.

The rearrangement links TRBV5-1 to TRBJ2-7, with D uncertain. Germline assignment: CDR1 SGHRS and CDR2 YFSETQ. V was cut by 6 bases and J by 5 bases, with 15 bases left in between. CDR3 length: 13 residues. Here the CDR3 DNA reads TGCGCCAGCATGGATACTTGGGCCCACGAGCAGTACTTC. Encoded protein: CASMDTWAHEQYF.

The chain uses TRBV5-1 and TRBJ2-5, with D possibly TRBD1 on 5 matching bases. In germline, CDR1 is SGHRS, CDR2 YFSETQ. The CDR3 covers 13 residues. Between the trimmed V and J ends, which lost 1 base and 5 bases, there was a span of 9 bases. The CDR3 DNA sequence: TGCGCCAGCAGCTTGAACAGACAGGAGACCCAGTACTTC. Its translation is CASSLNRQETQYF.

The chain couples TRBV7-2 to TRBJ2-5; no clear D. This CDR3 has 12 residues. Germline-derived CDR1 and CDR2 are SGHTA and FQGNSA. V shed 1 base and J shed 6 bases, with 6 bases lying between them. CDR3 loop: CASSLVRQTQYF. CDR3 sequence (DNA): TGTGCCAGCAGCTTAGTCCGGCAGACCCAGTACTTC.

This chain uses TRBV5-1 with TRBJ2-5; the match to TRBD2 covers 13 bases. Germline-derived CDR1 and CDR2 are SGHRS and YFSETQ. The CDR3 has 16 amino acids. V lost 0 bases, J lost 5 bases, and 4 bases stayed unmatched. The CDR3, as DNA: TGCGCCAGCAGCTTGGGACTAGCGGGAGGAAGGGAGACCCAGTACTTC. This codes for CASSLGLAGGRETQYF.

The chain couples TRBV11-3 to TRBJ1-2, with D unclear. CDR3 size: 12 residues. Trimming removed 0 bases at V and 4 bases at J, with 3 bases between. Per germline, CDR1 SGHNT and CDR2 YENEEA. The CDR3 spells CASSLEGYGYTF. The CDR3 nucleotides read TGTGCCAGCAGCTTAGAAGGCTATGGCTACACCTTC.

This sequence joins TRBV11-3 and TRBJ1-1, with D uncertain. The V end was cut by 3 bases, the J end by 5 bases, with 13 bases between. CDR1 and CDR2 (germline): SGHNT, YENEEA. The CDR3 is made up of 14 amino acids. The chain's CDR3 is CASSFISSQTEAFF. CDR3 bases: TGTGCCAGCAGCTTCATCTCCTCACAGACTGAAGCTTTCTTT.